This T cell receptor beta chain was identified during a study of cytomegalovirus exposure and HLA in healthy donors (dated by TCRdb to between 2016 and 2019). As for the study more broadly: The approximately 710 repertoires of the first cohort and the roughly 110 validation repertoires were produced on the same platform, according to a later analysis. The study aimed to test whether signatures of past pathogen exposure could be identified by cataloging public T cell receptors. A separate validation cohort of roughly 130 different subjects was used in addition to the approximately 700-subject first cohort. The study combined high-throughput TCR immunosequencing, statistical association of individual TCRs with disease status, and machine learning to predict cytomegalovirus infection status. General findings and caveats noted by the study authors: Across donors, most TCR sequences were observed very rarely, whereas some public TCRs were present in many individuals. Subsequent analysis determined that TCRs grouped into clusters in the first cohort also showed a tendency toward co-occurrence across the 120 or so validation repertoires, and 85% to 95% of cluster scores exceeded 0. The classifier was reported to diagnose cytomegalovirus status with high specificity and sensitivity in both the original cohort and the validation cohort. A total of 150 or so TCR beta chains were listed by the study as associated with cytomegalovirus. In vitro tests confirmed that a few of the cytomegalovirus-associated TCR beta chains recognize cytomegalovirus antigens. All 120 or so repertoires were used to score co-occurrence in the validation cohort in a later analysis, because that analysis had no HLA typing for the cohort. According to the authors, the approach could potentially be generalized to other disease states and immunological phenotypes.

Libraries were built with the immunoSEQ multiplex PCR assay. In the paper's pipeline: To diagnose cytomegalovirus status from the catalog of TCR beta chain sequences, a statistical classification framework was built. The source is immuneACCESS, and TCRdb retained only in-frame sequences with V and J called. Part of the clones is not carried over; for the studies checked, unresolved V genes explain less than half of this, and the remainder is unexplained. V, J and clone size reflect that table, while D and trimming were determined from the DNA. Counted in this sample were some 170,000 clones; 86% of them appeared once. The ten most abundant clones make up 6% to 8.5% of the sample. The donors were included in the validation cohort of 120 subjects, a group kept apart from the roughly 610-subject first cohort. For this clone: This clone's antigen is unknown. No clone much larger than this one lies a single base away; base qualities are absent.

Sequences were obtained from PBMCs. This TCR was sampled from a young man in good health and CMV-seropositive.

This receptor has the CDR3 CASGIGQGSYEQYF. In nucleotides, the sequence is TGTGCCAGCGGTATAGGACAGGGTTCCTACGAGCAGTACTTC. The chain joins TRBV6-5 to TRBJ2-7, with TRBD1 identical over 8 junction bases. Unmatched junction bases come to 7, with V trimmed by 8 bases and J by 1 base. Including the terminal cysteine and phenylalanine, the CDR3 comprises 14 residues. The DNA shown is the 42-base CDR3, in frame from base 1. Taken from the germline V gene, the CDR1 and CDR2 loops are MNHEY and SVGAGI.